This T cell receptor (beta chain) was retrieved from a study of blood T cell repertoires in COVID-19. Looking at the study overall: Acute and convalescent COVID-19 specimens originated in the United States, Italy and Spain. T cells, B-cell-depleted T cells, or PBMCs supplied cDNA or gDNA.

Authors' processing steps: By means of reference gene primer amplification, nucleated cell counts were estimated. Clones were sequenced by immunoSEQ multiplex PCR, and TCRdb holds only the in-frame ones, with some missing. From that table come the V and J calls and clone size; the DNA was used to work out D and trimming. Counted here are more than 150,000 clones, around 78% occurring once; the ten biggest clones make up 2.5% to 3%. V was trimmed by 1 base and J by 1 base, leaving 10 bases between them. The CDR3 spans 15 residues. The V gene's germline CDR1 is ENHRY and CDR2 SYGVKD. The receptor's source is a woman of 80 years or more with active or convalescent COVID-19. This chain connects TRBV10-3 to TRBJ1-1; D unresolved. The sequencing input was peripheral blood. The CDR3 bases are TGTGCCATCAGTGAGTATCCGAACAGGAACACTGAAGCTTTCTTT. It is translated as CAISEYPNRNTEAFF.